This record concerns one TCR beta chain sequence. Original processing notes: Estimation of nucleated cell counts relied on the amplification of reference gene primers. Some clones are missing from TCRdb's copy, which holds only in-frame ones; the method was immunoSEQ multiplex PCR. The V and J calls and clone size are taken from that table; D and trimming were inferred from the DNA. The sample records more than 110,000 clones, approximately 87% being singletons. V gave up 3 bases and J gave up 7 bases; unmatched junction bases: 7. This CDR3 spans 14 amino acids. Per germline, CDR1 DFQATT and CDR2 SNEGSKA (reference sequence). The sample is drawn from a study of blood T cell repertoires in COVID-19.

J is TRBJ1-2 and V is TRBV20-1; the match to TRBD1 covers 11 bases. Sequencing used peripheral blood. The clonotype comes from a human donor in a cohort sampled during active COVID-19. DNA of the CDR3: TGCAGTGCTAGTTCCGGGACAGGGGGGGCTGGCTACACCTTC. This translates into CSASSGTGGAGYTF.